This entry describes one T cell receptor beta chain. What it recognizes is unknown. This specimen belongs to a study of early stage breast cancer tumors. Data came from immunoSEQ multiplex PCR; TCRdb stores just in-frame clones and leaves some out. The sample has roughly 53,000 clones, about 90% seen once. The study, taken as a whole, reports: Commonly generated sequences made up most enriched TCRB sequences shared between patients. In 14 of 16 patients, blood comparison separated tumor from normal breast.

The clonotype was recovered from a person in their 70s with breast cancer. The specimen sequenced was blood.

CDR3 in amino acids: CASSLAGGYGYTF. For the CDR3, the DNA is TGTGCCAGCAGCTTGGCCGGGGGGTATGGCTACACCTTC. J is TRBJ1-2 and V is TRBV5-6; D possibly corresponds to TRBD1 (5 bases). The CDR3 covers 13 residues. In germline, CDR1 is SGHDT, CDR2 YYEEEE. The germline V and J ends were trimmed by 0 bases and 5 bases, with 8 bases remaining between them.